Reported below is one T cell receptor beta chain. What it binds is unknown. Together with a sample-barcoded 5' primer, a J-beta primer mix was included in a second PCR lasting roughly 6 to 12 cycles. Tagging of each cDNA molecule was performed by a template-switch adaptor with 12 random nucleotides. All samples yielded 2.5 million or more CDR3-containing paired-end reads. TCRdb independently ran MiXCR on the 5' RACE reads; one entry per CDR3 protein. The sample gives around 710,000 distinct CDR3 sequences, 40% to 45% of which show up once; approximately 22% is in the top ten. The entry originates in a study of blood T cells in healthy people across ages. Whole-study context: Researchers report that template switching captured about one barcoded beta molecule per two T cells.

The V gene's germline CDR1 is MGHDK and CDR2 SYGVNS. The CDR3 is 21 residues long. Trimming cost V 8 bases and J 1 base; bases outside gene matches: 23. General study results and limits: Higher diversity, along with more naive CD4+ cells, distinguished long-lived donors from aged donors.

The rearrangement joins TRBV25-1 to TRBJ2-7; 13 bases map to TRBD2. What was sequenced was blood. This receptor was obtained from a woman aged 55-69 years in good health. CDR3: CASRGTGVWETSGRTSYEQYF. The CDR3 DNA follows: TGTGCCAGCCGAGGGACAGGGGTATGGGAGACTAGCGGGAGGACTTCCTACGAGCAGTACTTC.